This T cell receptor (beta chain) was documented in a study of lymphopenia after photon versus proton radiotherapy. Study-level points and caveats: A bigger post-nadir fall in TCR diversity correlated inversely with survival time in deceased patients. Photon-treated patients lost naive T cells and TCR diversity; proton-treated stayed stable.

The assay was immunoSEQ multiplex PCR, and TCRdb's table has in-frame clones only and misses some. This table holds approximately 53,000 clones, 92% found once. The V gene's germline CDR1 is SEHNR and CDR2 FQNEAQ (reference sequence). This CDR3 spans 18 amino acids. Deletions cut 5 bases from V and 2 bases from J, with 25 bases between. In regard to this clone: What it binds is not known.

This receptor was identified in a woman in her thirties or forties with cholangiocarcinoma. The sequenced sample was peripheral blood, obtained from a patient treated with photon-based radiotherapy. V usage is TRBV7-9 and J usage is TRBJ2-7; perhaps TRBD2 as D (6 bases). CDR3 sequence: CASSLTLGGILLPYEQYF. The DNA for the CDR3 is TGTGCCAGCAGCCTTACCCTTGGGGGGATCCTTCTTCCCTACGAGCAGTACTTC.